Following are 22 T cell receptor beta chains from one sample sequenced in a study of T cell responses to AZD1222 COVID-19 vaccine. Clones were read by immunoSEQ multiplex PCR, and TCRdb kept only the in-frame ones, dropping some. Of roughly 120,000 clones detected, around 87% appear once; the ten largest clones hold over 3%. Sequencing was performed on peripheral blood, taken on day 0 of AZD1222 vaccination. The receptors stem from an adult in good health.

The rearrangement links TRBV5-1 to TRBJ1-2; the D is unclear. The V and J ends lost 0 bases and 4 bases respectively, with 4 bases between them. The germline V gene has CDR1 SGHRS and CDR2 YFSETQ. This CDR3 has 12 amino acids. CDR3 nucleotides: TGCGCCAGCAGCTTGGGAGGCTATGGCTACACCTTC. It is translated as CASSLGGYGYTF. Based on the CDR3 plus reference TRBV5-1 and TRBJ1-2, the full variable domain is KAGVTQTPRYLIKTRGQQVTLSCSPISGHRSVSWYQQTPGQGLQFLFEYFSETQRNKGNFPGRFSGRQFSNSRSEMNVSTLELGDSALYLCASSLGGYGYTFGSGTRLTVV.

This clone was seen more than once but under ten times. This sequence joins TRBV7-9 and TRBJ1-2, with a weak D call TRBD1 (5 bases). Germline V CDR1 and CDR2: SEHNR, FQNEAQ (reference sequence). The V end was cut by 1 base, the J end by 8 bases, with 11 bases between. The CDR3 covers 13 residues. DNA of the CDR3: TGTGCCAGCAGCTTAGACACAGGATTCGGCTACACCTTC. Its protein product is CASSLDTGFGYTF.

The CDR3 DNA sequence: TGTGCCAGCAGGCCGGGGAGCACAGATACGCAGTATTTT. Its protein is CASRPGSTDTQYF. The chain has TRBV12-3 or TRBV12-4 and TRBJ2-3; possible D gene TRBD2, 5 bases. This CDR3 comprises 13 residues. The germline V and J ends were trimmed by 6 bases and 0 bases, with 7 bases remaining between them.

The CDR3 DNA reads as TGTGCCAGCTCACCACCCGGGGGGGGCTCTATGAACACTGAAGCTTTCTTT. As protein: CASSPPGGGSMNTEAFF. The chain carries TRBV18 and TRBJ1-1, with D possibly being TRBD1 (6 bases). Trimming shortened V by 0 bases and J by 0 bases, and 14 bases separated the two germline ends. Germline V gene lookup returns CDR1 KGHSH and CDR2 LQKENI. This CDR3 spans 17 amino acids. The complete variable domain, with remaining parts taken from reference TRBV18 and TRBJ1-1, reads NAGVMQNPRHLVRRRGQEARLRCSPMKGHSHVYWYRQLPEEGLKFMVYLQKENIIDESGMPKERFSAEFPKEGPSILRIQQVVRGDSAAYFCASSPPGGGSMNTEAFFGQGTRLTVV.

The V gene is TRBV2, the J gene TRBJ1-6; 7 bases are a match to TRBD1. The CDR3 has 17 residues. Germline CDR1 SNHLY, CDR2 FYNNEI. Trimming took 5 bases from V and 0 from J; bases not matched to a gene: 7. In nucleotides, the CDR3 is TGTGCCAGCAGTTTAAGGGACAGCCTCTCCTATAATTCACCCCTCCACTTT. As protein: CASSLRDSLSYNSPLHF.

V and J are TRBV6-5 and TRBJ1-4, with unresolved D. Germline values: CDR1 MNHEY, CDR2 SVGAGI. V was trimmed by 7 bases and J by 14 bases, leaving 26 bases between them. There are 15 residues in the CDR3. The CDR3 loop reads CASTRPGRSYLGLFF. The DNA for the CDR3 is TGTGCCAGCACTCGGCCAGGCCGCAGCTATCTGGGGCTGTTTTTT.

This clone was observed once. This chain uses TRBV19 with TRBJ1-2, with no clear D. V was pared by 1 base and J by 2 bases, with 14 bases between. The germline gives CDR1 LNHDA, CDR2 SQIVND (reference sequence). The CDR3 covers 16 residues. The CDR3 region has the DNA TGTGCCAGTAGTATAGGCGTCGGGATCGGGAACTATGGCTACACCTTC. Its protein product is CASSIGVGIGNYGYTF.

Comments on this clone: Other nucleotide sequences from this sample produce the same CDR3. The V gene is TRBV7-2, the J gene TRBJ1-5, with 7 nucleotides matching TRBD1. V dropped 3 bases and J dropped 3; count of bases not matched to a gene: 2. CDR3 length: 14 amino acids. The germline CDR1 and CDR2 sequences are SGHTA and FQGNSA. CDR3 bases: TGTGCCAGCAGCTTGGACAGGTCCAATCAGCCCCAGCATTTT. Protein: CASSLDRSNQPQHF.

CDR3 residues: CAGSSTGGINEKLFF. CDR3 DNA: TGTGCCGGCTCGTCGACAGGGGGTATAAATGAAAAACTGTTTTTT. This rearrangement joins TRBV5-5 to TRBJ1-4, with 9 nucleotides matching TRBD1. The junction had 12 bases not matched to a gene; V was cut back by 10 bases and J by 5 bases. Germline CDR1 is SGHKS and CDR2 is YYEKEE (reference sequence). This CDR3 contains 15 residues.

The chain employs TRBV10-3 and TRBJ2-5, with D unresolved. CDR3 size: 11 residues. Per the germline V gene, CDR1 is ENHRY and CDR2 is SYGVKD. Trimming removed 10 bases at V and 4 bases at J, with 10 bases between. CDR3 DNA sequence: TGTGCCACCTCAAATCTAGAGACCCAGTACTTC. Amino acid sequence: CATSNLETQYF.

The rearrangement uses TRBV23-1 and TRBJ2-5; TRBD2 aligns across 8 bases. TRBV23-1 is filed as an ORF, its function uncertain. With 8 bases clipped from V and 5 bases from J, the junction kept 16 bases outside the gene matches. The length of the CDR3 is 16 residues. CDR3 bases: TGCGCCAGCTTTTCAGTGGAGCGGGGGAAGCAGGAGACCCAGTACTTC. Protein product: CASFSVERGKQETQYF.

The V gene is TRBV9, the J gene TRBJ1-1; D might be TRBD1 (5 bases). Looked up from germline, CDR1 is SGDLS and CDR2 is YYNGEE. Trimming took off 3 bases at V and 7 bases at J, with 19 bases between the two ends. CDR3 size: 15 residues. The CDR3 is CASSAWGELSGEAFF. CDR3 coding DNA: TGTGCCAGCAGCGCCTGGGGGGAGTTGTCAGGTGAAGCTTTCTTT.

This chain joins TRBV12-5 and TRBJ1-5; D might be TRBD1 (6 bases). Trimming stripped 4 bases from V and 5 bases from J, with 21 bases between. The germline V gene has CDR1 LGHNT and CDR2 FRNRAP. The CDR3 is made up of 17 amino acids. In DNA form, the CDR3 reads TGTGCTAGTGGTTCCCGACCTTCCACAGGGCGCGATCAGCCCCAGCATTTT. This codes for CASGSRPSTGRDQPQHF. Combining the CDR3 with reference TRBV12-5 and TRBJ1-5 gives the whole variable domain DARVTQTPRHKVTEMGQEVTMRCQPILGHNTVFWYRQTMMQGLELLAYFRNRAPLDDSGMPKDRFSAEMPDATLATLKIQPSEPRDSAVYFCASGSRPSTGRDQPQHFGDGTRLSIL.

V and J are TRBV5-6 and TRBJ1-1, with a weak D call TRBD1 (5 bases). Trimming took 5 bases from V and 3 from J, leaving 14 bases between them. The CDR3 runs to 14 residues. From germline, CDR1 is SGHDT and CDR2 YYEEEE. The DNA for the CDR3 is TGTGCCAGCAGTTCACTCACAGGTGACACTGAAGCTTTCTTT. Protein: CASSSLTGDTEAFF.

The V gene is TRBV27, the J gene TRBJ2-1, with 10 nucleotides matching TRBD2. Looked up from germline, CDR1 is MNHEY and CDR2 is SMNVEV (reference sequence). CDR3 length: 15 residues. After removal of 2 bases from V and 6 bases from J, the junction contained 4 bases not matched to a gene. The CDR3 region has the DNA TGTGCCAGCAGTTTAACTAGCGGGGTCACCAATGAGCAGTTCTTC. It translates to CASSLTSGVTNEQFF.

This rearrangement joins TRBV6-5 to TRBJ2-5, with D tentatively TRBD1 (5 bases). CDR1 and CDR2 from the germline V gene are MNHEY and SVGAGI. V lost 2 bases to trimming and J lost 4 bases, with 8 bases between them. This CDR3 is 13 amino acids long. The CDR3 sequence is CASSYGAVETQYF. The CDR3 DNA reads as TGTGCCAGCAGTTACGGGGCTGTAGAGACCCAGTACTTC.

This clone came up once. J is TRBJ1-5 and V is TRBV6-6; D perhaps matches TRBD1 (5 bases). The CDR3 sequence is 16 residues long. Germline values: CDR1 MNHNY, CDR2 SVGAGI (reference sequence). Trimming left V 2 bases short and J 0 bases short, with 11 bases between. CDR3 DNA sequence: TGTGCCAGCAGTTACGGAGGGGCGGGTAGCAATCAGCCCCAGCATTTT. It is translated as CASSYGGAGSNQPQHF.

The chain couples TRBV4-3 to TRBJ2-3, with no clear D. V was trimmed by 0 bases and J by 1 base, leaving 11 bases between them. CDR1 is LGHNA, CDR2 YSLEER, per germline. The CDR3 contains 16 residues. This chain's CDR3 is CASSQDPGPGTDTQYF. The CDR3 bases are TGCGCCAGCAGCCAAGATCCCGGGCCGGGCACAGATACGCAGTATTTT.

This sequence joins TRBV4-3 and TRBJ2-2; D is unclear. The CDR3 has 14 amino acids. The germline V gene has CDR1 LGHNA and CDR2 YSLEER. Trimming stripped 0 bases from V and 7 bases from J, with 9 bases between. The CDR3 DNA reads as TGCGCCAGCAGCCAAGATCGTGGGTTCGGGGAGCTGTTTTTT. Residues: CASSQDRGFGELFF.

The chain is built from TRBV4-1 and TRBJ1-4; no firm D call. V lost 1 base and J lost 4, with 10 bases in between. CDR1 MGHRA and CDR2 YSYEKL come from the germline V gene. CDR3 length: 15 residues. CDR3 bases: TGCGCCAGCAGCCAAGGTAACAGATTTAATGAAAAACTGTTTTTT. Translated, it gives CASSQGNRFNEKLFF.

This sequence joins TRBV6-5 and TRBJ1-1; D perhaps matches TRBD1 (5 bases). Germline CDR1 and CDR2: MNHEY and SVGAGI. This CDR3 has 13 amino acids. V lost 0 bases to trimming and J lost 8 bases, with 10 bases between them. CDR3 in DNA: TGTGCCAGCAGTTACTCGTCAGGGATCGAAGCTTTCTTT. Translation: CASSYSSGIEAFF.

The V call is TRBV9, the J call TRBJ1-3; perhaps TRBD1 as D (5 bases). Germline CDR1 and CDR2: SGDLS and YYNGEE. Trimming removed 7 bases from V and 2 bases from J, with 16 bases in between. This CDR3 spans 15 amino acids. DNA for the CDR3: TGTGCCAGCGGGCCCCGAATGGGGGCTGGAAACACCATATATTTT. Translating it yields CASGPRMGAGNTIYF.